This T cell receptor (beta chain) stems from a study of CXCR3-negative and CXCR3-positive naive CD8 T cells. Those CD8+ T cells considered naive were CD45RO-CCR7+CD27+CD95-. Per the germline V gene, CDR1 is LGHDT and CDR2 is YNNKEL (reference sequence). The CDR3 runs 13 residues. To note about this clonotype: Its antigen is undetermined.

Preparation of TRB cDNA libraries relied on 5' RACE carrying UMI labels. No DNA is given; TCRdb re-called the 5' RACE reads and lists each CDR3 protein once. Seen in this sample are nearly 110,000 distinct CDR3 sequences; the ten most common clones hold approximately 0.37%. General study results and limits: For CXCR3-positive naive cells, TRB CDR3s were more hydrophobic than those of CXCR3-negative naive cells.

The chain links TRBV3-1 to TRBJ2-7. This sequence originates from a human donor in good health. Some clones in this sample may be carry-over from other donors' samples. The sample was naive CXCR3+ CD8+ T cells from blood. The subset: CD45RO-CCR7+CD27+CD95- naive CD8+ T cells expressing CXCR3 (TNR3+). CDR3 in amino acids: CASSPSINYEQYF.